This TCR beta chain appears in the sequencing data of a study of regulatory and conventional T cells in RAG deficiency (TCRdb year 2017). The study in broad terms: The study used high-throughput TCR beta sequencing to compare repertoire diversity and composition of Treg, conventional CD4+ and CD8+ T cells between RAG-deficient patients and healthy controls. Broader findings and caveats from the paper: Compared with controls, Omenn syndrome and CID/AS patients had 95 to 100-fold fewer unique TCR beta sequences in Treg cells, but only approximately 10-fold fewer in the other subsets. Compared with control T-cell subpopulations, RAG-deficient patients had much lower Shannon entropy and higher Simpson indices. Shorter CDR3 lengths were found in all patient T-cell subsets, and >80% Treg-Tconv repertoire overlap at nucleotide and amino acid level was observed in Omenn syndrome patients. The CD25-high CD127-low cells sorted from Omenn syndrome patients may be peripherally activated cells rather than true Treg cells. Some T-cell subset analyses were not done for some subjects.

V is reduced by 0 bases and J by 7 bases, leaving a spacing of 13 bases between them. Counted from cysteine to phenylalanine, this CDR3 has 14 amino acids. The kept DNA is CDR3 alone, 42 bases in frame from the first base. Reading the germline V gene gives CDR1 MNHEY and CDR2 SVGAGI. Library method: the immunoSEQ multiplex PCR assay. Genomic DNA from the sorted T-cell subsets was used to amplify rearranged TCR beta chain products, which were then sequenced. Concerning the study's data processing: Shannon entropy and Simpson indices were used to quantify the repertoire diversity of productive TCR beta rearrangements. Clonal expansion was assessed by the summed frequency of the 100 most abundant productive TCR beta clonotypes among total reads. The TRB repertoires were evaluated with a self-reactivity index based on amino acid usage at CDR3beta positions 6 and 7. Two-way ANOVA was applied to the repertoire analyses, whereas Student t or Mann-Whitney tests were applied to the flow cytometric analyses. TCRdb holds this immuneACCESS table with in-frame rearrangements only. Some clones are missing; in checked studies, unresolved V genes explain under half, and the rest has no known cause. The DNA was the basis for D and trimming; V, J and clone size are from that table. In all, the sample holds 20,000 or so clones, and about 91% of those were seen once. The ten largest clones represent over 1.3% of the sample.

As concerns this clone: It lacks a known antigen. Base qualities are not at hand, and no much larger clone is one base apart.

Regulatory T cells were purified from blood as CD4+CD25-high CD127-low cells before genomic DNA extraction. For repertoire analyses, the comparison group consisted of about 8 healthy control donors. The same data also went into a second study, on regulatory T cells. As described in the second report: In the multiplex PCR, 52 forward TRBV primers and 13 reverse TRBJ primers were used, and assay-based and computational corrections were applied for amplification bias. Restricted unique TRB V-J pairs and skewed V and J gene usage were observed in patient repertoires, most markedly in regulatory T cells. The study compared T-cell receptor beta repertoires of sorted regulatory, conventional CD4+ and CD8+ T cells between CD3G-deficient patients and healthy controls. Ficoll density separation was used to isolate peripheral blood mononuclear cells. Within the immunoSEQ assay, multiplex PCR amplified rearranged TRB loci from genomic DNA. TRB amplicons were sequenced using an Illumina HiSeq platform. Custom algorithms error-filtered the raw sequences and aligned the raw sequences to reference gene sequences, after which the immunoSEQ online tools were used for analysis. The frequencies of productive and nonproductive TRB rearrangements were evaluated among unique sequences as well as among total sequences. Groups were compared by t tests, Mann-Whitney tests or two-way ANOVA performed in Prism software.

Sequencing was carried out using Tregs sorted from blood. This TCR came from a human donor in good health. The rearranged chain carries TRBV6-5 and TRBJ2-7; possibly the D gene is TRBD2, per 5 matching bases. CDR3 protein: CASSYSRSTGEQYF. The DNA is as follows: TGTGCCAGCAGTTACTCAAGATCAACGGGGGAGCAGTACTTC.